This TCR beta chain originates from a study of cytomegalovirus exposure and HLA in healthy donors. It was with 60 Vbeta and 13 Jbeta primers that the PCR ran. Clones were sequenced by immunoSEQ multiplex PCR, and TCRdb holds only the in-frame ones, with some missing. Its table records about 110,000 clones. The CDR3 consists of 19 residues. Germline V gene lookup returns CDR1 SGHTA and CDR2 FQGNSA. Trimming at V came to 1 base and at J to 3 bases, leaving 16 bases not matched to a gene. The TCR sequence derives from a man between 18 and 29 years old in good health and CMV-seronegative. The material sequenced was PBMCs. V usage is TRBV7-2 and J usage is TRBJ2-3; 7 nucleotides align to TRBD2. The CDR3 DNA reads TGTGCCAGCAGCTTAGGATTTACCCTCCGGGTAGCGGGTACAGATACGCAGTATTTT. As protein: CASSLGFTLRVAGTDTQYF.